What follows are 21 T cell receptor beta chains derived from one specimen sequenced in a study of early T cells in non-severe SARS-CoV-2 infection. TCRdb recomputed calls from the 5' RACE reads with MiXCR, one row per CDR3 protein. The sample consists of just over 80,000 distinct CDR3 sequences, roughly 13% of them appearing once. Specimen: whole blood. The receptor set was obtained from an adult who was a healthcare worker with PCR-confirmed SARS-CoV-2 infection or an uninfected control (not recorded which).

Written as DNA, the CDR3 is TGTGCCAGCAGCTCAGGGACGGTGGGGCAGCCCCAGCATTTT. This translates into CASSSGTVGQPQHF. This rearrangement joins TRBV7-6 to TRBJ1-5; D might be TRBD1 (5 bases). Per the germline V gene, CDR1 is SGHVS and CDR2 is FNYEAQ. Deletions cut 4 bases from V and 7 bases from J, with 14 bases between. The CDR3 has 14 residues.

This clonotype was seen ten or more times. This chain connects TRBV19 to TRBJ2-1, with D uncertain. Germline CDR1 LNHDA, CDR2 SQIVND (reference sequence). The CDR3 is 14 amino acids. With 6 bases removed from V and 2 bases from J, the gap between germline ends came to 11 bases. CDR3 DNA: TGTGCCAGTAGCTTCACACGAACCTACAATGAGCAGTTCTTC. This encodes CASSFTRTYNEQFF.

This clonotype was observed at least ten times. The rearrangement uses TRBV6-5 and TRBJ2-3; D perhaps matches TRBD1 (5 bases). CDR3 length: 16 amino acids. The germline gives CDR1 MNHEY, CDR2 SVGAGI. V was trimmed by 6 bases and J by 5 bases, leaving 21 bases between them. CDR3 protein: CASSLSVAGILDTQYF. CDR3 nucleotide sequence: TGTGCCAGCAGCCTCTCCGTGGCAGGGATTTTAGATACGCAGTATTTT.

J is TRBJ2-1 and V is TRBV11-2; D remains ambiguous. CDR3 length equals 13 residues. CDR1 and CDR2 from the germline V gene are SGHAT and FQNNGV. The V end lost 1 base, the J end lost 11 bases, and 12 bases lay between the germline ends. The DNA for the CDR3 is TGTGCCAGCAGCTTAGCCCCCGCAAGAAAGCAGTTCTTC. Translation: CASSLAPARKQFF.

The V call is TRBV10-2, the J call TRBJ2-1; 8 nucleotides line up with TRBD2. Per germline, CDR1 WSHSY and CDR2 SAAADI. CDR3 length: 15 residues. The J segment lost 4 bases and the V segment lost 6 bases, leaving 8 bases of the junction unmatched. CDR3 in amino acids: CASRPAGGRYNEQFF. In nucleotides, the CDR3 is TGCGCCAGCAGGCCCGCGGGGGGCAGGTACAATGAGCAGTTCTTC.

The sample holds a few counts of this clonotype. The gene calls are TRBV21-1 and TRBJ2-7. TRBV21-1 is termed a pseudogene. The CDR3 is 15 residues long. In DNA form, the CDR3 reads TGTGCCAGCAGCAAATGGACCGAGATATCCTACGAGCAGTACTTC. It yields the protein CASSKWTEISYEQYF.

This chain links TRBV30 with TRBJ2-7; D not certain. In germline, CDR1 is GTSNPN, CDR2 SVGIG (reference sequence). The CDR3 is made up of 13 amino acids. V was cut by 1 base and J by 7 bases, with 14 bases left in between. The CDR3 sequence: CAWSGQTHGEQYF. Written as DNA, the CDR3 is TGTGCCTGGAGTGGCCAGACCCATGGAGAGCAGTACTTC.

This clonotype was detected only a few times. The chain links TRBV29-1 to TRBJ2-5; 8 nucleotides match TRBD2. CDR3 size: 13 residues. Per the germline V gene, CDR1 is SQVTM and CDR2 is ANQGSEA. Germline trimming cut 6 bases from V and 4 bases from J; bases unmatched to any gene: 7. The CDR3 is CSVPLAGRETQYF. CDR3 bases: TGCAGCGTCCCGTTAGCGGGGCGAGAGACCCAGTACTTC.

The chain employs TRBV5-1 and TRBJ1-1, with 8 bases matching TRBD1. Per germline, CDR1 SGHRS and CDR2 YFSETQ. V shed 1 base and J 0 bases; nucleotides not matched to a gene: 5. The CDR3 contains 16 residues. The CDR3 loop is CASSLQGARLNTEAFF. CDR3 nucleotides: TGCGCCAGCAGCTTGCAGGGGGCGCGGCTGAACACTGAAGCTTTCTTT.

This clonotype appeared a few times. The gene calls are TRBV6-1 and TRBJ2-1, with TRBD2 identical over 11 bases. CDR1 and CDR2 (germline): MNHNS, SASEGT. J lost 8 bases, V lost 9 bases, and 3 bases had no gene match. CDR3 length: 12 residues. The CDR3: CASSGGAYEQFF. CDR3 DNA sequence: TGTGCCAGTAGCGGGGGGGCGTATGAGCAGTTCTTC.

The table lists this clonotype with a few counts. This sequence joins TRBV6-4 and TRBJ1-1; 7 nucleotides match TRBD1. V lost 11 bases to trimming and J lost 0 bases; unmatched junction nucleotides: 18. This CDR3 comprises 17 residues. The germline V gene encodes CDR1 MRHNA and CDR2 SNTAGT. The CDR3 DNA reads TGTGCCGGAACACAGGGGACCGACAGGGCGATGAACACTGAAGCTTTCTTT. Amino acids: CAGTQGTDRAMNTEAFF.

This chain links TRBV6-2 or TRBV6-3 with TRBJ2-7; the match to TRBD2 covers 10 bases. Losses at the gene ends were 5 bases for V and 11 bases for J; bases not matched to a gene: 9. The CDR3 totals 13 residues. The germline CDR1 and CDR2 sequences are MNHEY and SVGEGT. The CDR3 DNA reads as TGTGCCAGCAGTAAGCCACCCCTAGCGGGGGAGTACTTC. It translates to CASSKPPLAGEYF.

The sample holds many counts of this clonotype. The V and J genes are TRBV20-1 and TRBJ1-5, with 7 bases matching TRBD1. Trimming cost V 5 bases and J 4 bases; bases outside gene matches: 8. Per the germline V gene, CDR1 is DFQATT and CDR2 is SNEGSKA (reference sequence). This CDR3 region has 14 residues. This chain's CDR3 is CSAVTGPINQPQHF. The DNA of the CDR3 is TGCAGTGCTGTGACAGGGCCAATAAATCAGCCCCAGCATTTT.

The sample holds many counts of this clonotype. The V and J genes are TRBV7-9 and TRBJ2-7; TRBD2 aligns across 10 bases. The CDR3 contains 15 residues. CDR1 and CDR2 from the germline V gene are SEHNR and FQNEAQ (reference sequence). V trimming: 1 base; J trimming: 7 bases; junction bases outside the gene matches: 7. CDR3 residues: CASSLGAGGPGEQYF. Here the CDR3 DNA reads TGTGCCAGCAGCTTAGGAGCGGGGGGGCCTGGGGAGCAGTACTTC.

The table lists this clonotype with a few counts. The gene calls are TRBV6-6 and TRBJ2-1, with 9 bases aligning to TRBD1. This CDR3 contains 12 residues. Losses at the gene ends were 5 bases for V and 9 bases for J; bases not matched to a gene: 2. CDR1 is MNHNY and CDR2 is SVGAGI in the germline V gene (reference sequence). CDR3 in amino acids: CASSGTGFEQFF. CDR3 DNA: TGTGCCAGCAGTGGGACAGGGTTTGAGCAGTTCTTC.

This clonotype was found many times. The rearrangement joins TRBV7-9 to TRBJ2-5; 8 nucleotides agree with TRBD1. Germline V gene lookup returns CDR1 SEHNR and CDR2 FQNEAQ (reference sequence). Trimming cost V 5 bases and J 4 bases; bases outside gene matches: 6. There are 14 residues in the CDR3. CDR3: CASSIGQGRETQYF. CDR3 DNA sequence: TGTGCCAGCAGCATCGGACAGGGTCGAGAGACCCAGTACTTC.

This clonotype has ten or more counts. The chain links TRBV19 to TRBJ1-5; TRBD1 is a possible D gene (5 bases). Trimming took 5 bases from V and 0 from J, leaving 8 bases between them. Germline loops: CDR1 LNHDA, CDR2 SQIVND (reference sequence). The CDR3 loop spans 14 amino acids. The CDR3 bases are TGTGCCAGTAGTGGGGGATTTAGCAATCAGCCCCAGCATTTT. It yields the protein CASSGGFSNQPQHF.

This clonotype came up many times. The chain recombines TRBV7-9 with TRBJ1-2; weak D call: TRBD1 (6 bases). The V end lost 1 base, the J end lost 3 bases, and 12 bases lay between the germline ends. The CDR3 covers 15 residues. From germline, CDR1 is SEHNR and CDR2 FQNEAQ (reference sequence). The CDR3 sequence: CASSLVGTSDYGYTF. The CDR3 DNA follows: TGTGCCAGCAGCTTAGTAGGGACATCGGACTATGGCTACACCTTC.

This clonotype was seen a handful of times. The rearrangement joins TRBV5-6 to TRBJ1-2; weak D call: TRBD1 (5 bases). The V gene lost 3 bases and the J gene lost 5 bases, with 17 bases spanning the gap. This CDR3 region has 15 residues. Germline loops: CDR1 SGHDT, CDR2 YYEEEE. CDR3 protein: CASSSGTTRWYGYTF. CDR3 coding DNA: TGTGCCAGCAGCTCCGGGACCACCAGGTGGTATGGCTACACCTTC.

The V gene is TRBV5-4, the J gene TRBJ1-1, with TRBD1 matching over 11 bases. The CDR3 runs 18 residues. Germline values: CDR1 SGHNT, CDR2 YYREEE (reference sequence). V lost 0 bases to trimming and J lost 1 base; unmatched junction nucleotides: 8. CDR3 protein: CASSLAVGTGGANTEAFF. The CDR3 coding sequence is TGTGCCAGCAGCTTGGCCGTAGGGACAGGGGGGGCGAACACTGAAGCTTTCTTT.

The chain couples TRBV7-2 to TRBJ2-5, with no clear D. V lost 1 base to trimming and J lost 2 bases, with 5 bases between them. The CDR3 is 13 amino acids. CDR1 SGHTA and CDR2 FQGNSA come from the germline V gene. Written as DNA, the CDR3 is TGTGCCAGCAGCTTAGGTAGACAAGAGACCCAGTACTTC. Translating it yields CASSLGRQETQYF.